The text below deals with one T cell receptor (beta chain). Per the authors' pipeline: Nucleated cell number was recorded as an estimate derived from reference gene primer amplification. Generated by immunoSEQ multiplex PCR, the TCRdb table keeps only in-frame clones and is missing some. V, J and clone size reflect that table, while D and trimming were determined from the DNA. The table includes about 130,000 clones, about 80% detected once. The sample comes from a study of blood T cell repertoires in COVID-19. Across the whole study: T cells, B-cell-depleted T cells, or PBMCs provided the cDNA or gDNA that served as material.

The sample was peripheral blood. The source of this sequence is a woman aged 45-65 years with acute or convalescent COVID-19.

DNA of the CDR3: TGTGCCAGCAGTACCGGACAGGGGGCTGAAGCTTTCTTT. Protein sequence: CASSTGQGAEAFF. J is TRBJ1-1 and V is TRBV2, with 10 positions matching TRBD1. After removal of 5 bases from V and 6 bases from J, the junction contained 3 bases not matched to a gene. Looked up from germline, CDR1 is SNHLY and CDR2 is FYNNEI. The CDR3 contains 13 residues.